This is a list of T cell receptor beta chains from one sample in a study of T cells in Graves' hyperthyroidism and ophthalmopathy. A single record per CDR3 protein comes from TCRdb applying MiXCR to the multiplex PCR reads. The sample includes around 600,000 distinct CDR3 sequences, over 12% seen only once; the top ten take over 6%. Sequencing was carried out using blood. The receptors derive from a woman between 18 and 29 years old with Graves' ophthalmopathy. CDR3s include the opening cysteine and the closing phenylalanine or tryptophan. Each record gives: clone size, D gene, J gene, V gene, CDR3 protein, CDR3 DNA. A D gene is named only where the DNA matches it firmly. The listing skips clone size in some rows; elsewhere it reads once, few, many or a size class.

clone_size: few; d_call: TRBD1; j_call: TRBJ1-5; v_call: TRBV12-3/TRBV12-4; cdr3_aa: CASRTGTASNQPQHF; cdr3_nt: TGTGCCAGCAGGACTGGGACAGCGAGCAATCAGCCCCAGCATTTT
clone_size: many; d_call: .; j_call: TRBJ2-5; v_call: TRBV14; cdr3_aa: CASSQGRGSETQYF; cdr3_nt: TGTGCCAGCAGCCAAGGAAGGGGATCGGAGACCCAGTACTTC
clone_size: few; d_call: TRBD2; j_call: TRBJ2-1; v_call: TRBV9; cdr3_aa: CASSVGMIGEGEQFF; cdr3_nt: TGTGCCAGCAGCGTTGGGATGATCGGGGAGGGCGAGCAGTTCTTC
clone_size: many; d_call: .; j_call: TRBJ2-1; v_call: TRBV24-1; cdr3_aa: CATSPVTYNEQFF; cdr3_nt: TGTGCCACCAGTCCAGTTACGTACAATGAGCAGTTCTTC
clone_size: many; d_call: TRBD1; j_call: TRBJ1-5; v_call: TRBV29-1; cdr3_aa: CSVHRGYSNQPQHF; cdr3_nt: TGCAGCGTTCACAGGGGCTATAGCAATCAGCCCCAGCATTTT
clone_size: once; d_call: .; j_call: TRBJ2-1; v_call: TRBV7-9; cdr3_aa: CASSTNTGYNEQFF; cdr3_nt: TGCGCCAGCAGCACTAACACGGGCTACAATGAGCAGTTCTTC
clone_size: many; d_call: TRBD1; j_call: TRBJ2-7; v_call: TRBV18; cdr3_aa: CASSPTGTGFYEQYF; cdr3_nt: TGTGCCAGCTCACCAACCGGGACAGGCTTCTACGAGCAGTACTTC
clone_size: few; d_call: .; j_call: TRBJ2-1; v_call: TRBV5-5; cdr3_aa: CASSIPTTSINEQFF; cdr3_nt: TGTGCCAGCAGCATACCCACGACTAGTATAAATGAGCAGTTCTTC
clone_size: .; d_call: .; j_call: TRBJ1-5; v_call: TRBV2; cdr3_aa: CASSESGQINQPQHF; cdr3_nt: TGTGCCAGCAGTGAATCCGGACAGATCAATCAGCCCCAGCATTTT
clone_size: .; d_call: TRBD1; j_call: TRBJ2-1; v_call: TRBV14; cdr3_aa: CASSQWDRADNEQFF; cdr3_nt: TGTGCCAGCAGCCAATGGGACAGGGCAGACAATGAGCAGTTCTTC
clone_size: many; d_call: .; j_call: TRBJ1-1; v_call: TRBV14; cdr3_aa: CASSPHGGGTEAFF; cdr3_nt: TGTGCCAGCAGCCCTCACGGGGGTGGCACTGAAGCTTTCTTT
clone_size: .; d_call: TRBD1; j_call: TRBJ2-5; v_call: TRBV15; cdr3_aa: CATSRGQGGGETQYF; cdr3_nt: TGTGCCACCAGCAGAGGACAGGGGGGTGGAGAGACCCAGTACTTC
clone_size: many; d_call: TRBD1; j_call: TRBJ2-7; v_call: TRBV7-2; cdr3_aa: CASSLGTTGGIYEQYF; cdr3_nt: TGTGCCAGCAGCTTAGGTACGACAGGGGGGATCTACGAGCAGTACTTC
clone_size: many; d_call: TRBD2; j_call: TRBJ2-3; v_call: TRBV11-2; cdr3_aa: CASSYPGTSGRGPTDTQYF; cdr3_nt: TGTGCCAGCAGCTATCCTGGGACTAGCGGGAGAGGCCCCACAGATACGCAGTATTTT
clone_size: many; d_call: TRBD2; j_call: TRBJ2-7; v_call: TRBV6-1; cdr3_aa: CASSWFLAGGRLVYEQYF; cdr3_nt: TGTGCCAGCAGTTGGTTTCTAGCGGGAGGGCGTCTTGTCTACGAGCAGTACTTC
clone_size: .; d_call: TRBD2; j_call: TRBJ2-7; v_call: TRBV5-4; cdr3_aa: CASKLGGTSGSGEQYF; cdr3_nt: TGTGCCAGCAAACTCGGGGGGACTAGCGGGAGCGGCGAGCAGTACTTC
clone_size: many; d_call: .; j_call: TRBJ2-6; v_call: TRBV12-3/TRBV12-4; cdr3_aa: CASSLLGSPLAIAGANVLTF; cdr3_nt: TGTGCCAGCAGTTTACTGGGCAGCCCATTAGCTATTGCTGGGGCCAACGTCCTGACTTTC
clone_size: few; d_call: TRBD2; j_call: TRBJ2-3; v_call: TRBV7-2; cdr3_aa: CASRGLAEHTQYF; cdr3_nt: TGTGCCAGCAGGGGACTAGCGGAACATACGCAGTATTTT
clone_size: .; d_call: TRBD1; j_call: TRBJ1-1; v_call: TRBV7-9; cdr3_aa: CASSITGTGVTEAFF; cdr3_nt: TGTGCCAGCAGCATAACCGGGACAGGGGTCACTGAAGCTTTCTTT
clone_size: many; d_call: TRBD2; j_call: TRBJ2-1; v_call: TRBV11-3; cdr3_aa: CASSFGLAGGGYNEQFF; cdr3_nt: TGTGCCAGCAGCTTCGGTCTAGCGGGAGGGGGGTACAATGAGCAGTTCTTC
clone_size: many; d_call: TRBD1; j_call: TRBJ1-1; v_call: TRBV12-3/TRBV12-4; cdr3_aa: CASSHPTGGSMNTEAFF; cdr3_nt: TGTGCCAGCAGTCACCCGACAGGGGGCTCCATGAACACTGAAGCTTTCTTT
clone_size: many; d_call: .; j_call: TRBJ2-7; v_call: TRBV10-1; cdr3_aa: CASSDTWDSQAYEQYF; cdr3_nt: TGCGCCAGCAGTGATACTTGGGACTCCCAGGCCTACGAGCAGTACTTC
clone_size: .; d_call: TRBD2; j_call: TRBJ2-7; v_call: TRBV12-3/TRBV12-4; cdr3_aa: CASSWVAGLYEQYF; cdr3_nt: TGTGCCAGCAGTTGGGTAGCGGGACTGTACGAGCAGTACTTC
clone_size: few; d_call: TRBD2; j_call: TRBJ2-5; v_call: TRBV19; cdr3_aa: CASSIRTSVETQYF; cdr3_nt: TGTGCCAGTAGTATTCGCACTAGCGTAGAGACCCAGTACTTC
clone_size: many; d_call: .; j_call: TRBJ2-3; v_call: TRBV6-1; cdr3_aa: CASEGQITDTQYF; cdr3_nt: TGTGCCAGCGAGGGTCAAATCACAGATACGCAGTATTTT
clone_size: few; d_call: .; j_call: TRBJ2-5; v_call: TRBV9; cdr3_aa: CASSVEVSGRQETQYF; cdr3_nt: TGTGCCAGCAGCGTAGAGGTCAGCGGGCGCCAAGAGACCCAGTACTTC
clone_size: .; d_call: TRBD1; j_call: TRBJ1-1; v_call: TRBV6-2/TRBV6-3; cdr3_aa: CASRSGGLMNTEAFF; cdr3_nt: TGTGCCAGCCGTTCAGGGGGCCTTATGAACACTGAAGCTTTCTTT
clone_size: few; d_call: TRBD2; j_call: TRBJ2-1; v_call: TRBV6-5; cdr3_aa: CASSWLASGSKDEQFF; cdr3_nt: TGTGCCAGCAGTTGGCTGGCTAGCGGGAGTAAGGATGAGCAGTTCTTC
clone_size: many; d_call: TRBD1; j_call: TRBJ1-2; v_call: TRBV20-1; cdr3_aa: CSARQGAGYTF; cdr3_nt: TGCAGTGCTCGACAGGGTGCTGGCTACACCTTC
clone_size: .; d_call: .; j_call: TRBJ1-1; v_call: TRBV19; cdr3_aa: CASSSRGGQAFF; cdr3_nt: TGTGCCAGTAGTTCTCGGGGAGGGCAAGCTTTCTTT
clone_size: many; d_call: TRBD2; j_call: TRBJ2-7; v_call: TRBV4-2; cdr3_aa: CASSQDAASGREQYF; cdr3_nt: TGTGCCAGCAGCCAAGATGCGGCTAGCGGACGGGAGCAGTACTTC
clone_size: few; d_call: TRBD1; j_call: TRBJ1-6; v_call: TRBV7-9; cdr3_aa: CASSHPSRTGRSPLHF; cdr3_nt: TGTGCCAGCAGCCACCCTTCCAGGACAGGGCGTTCACCCCTCCACTTT
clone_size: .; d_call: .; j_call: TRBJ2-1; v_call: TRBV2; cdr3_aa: CASSEVGNEQFF; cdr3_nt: TGTGCCAGCAGTGAAGTAGGGAATGAGCAGTTCTTC
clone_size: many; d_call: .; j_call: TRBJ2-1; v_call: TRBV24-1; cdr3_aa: CATSDAHRDASYNEQFF; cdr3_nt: TGTGCCACCAGTGACGCTCACCGGGACGCCTCCTACAATGAGCAGTTCTTC
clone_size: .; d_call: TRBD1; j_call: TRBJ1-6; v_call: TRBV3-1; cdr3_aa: CASSHIQGNYNSPLHF; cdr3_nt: TGTGCCAGCAGCCACATACAGGGGAATTATAATTCACCCCTCCACTTT
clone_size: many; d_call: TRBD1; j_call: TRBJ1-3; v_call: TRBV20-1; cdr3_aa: CSAADIGTGGGNTIYF; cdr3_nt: TGCAGTGCTGCGGACATTGGGACAGGAGGGGGAAACACCATATATTTT
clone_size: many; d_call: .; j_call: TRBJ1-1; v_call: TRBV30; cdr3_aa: CAWSSQGGTEAFF; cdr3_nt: TGTGCCTGGAGTTCACAGGGAGGAACTGAAGCTTTCTTT
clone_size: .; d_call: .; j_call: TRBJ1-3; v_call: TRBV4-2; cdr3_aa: CASSQEGGRANSGNTIYF; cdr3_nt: TGTGCCAGCAGCCAAGAGGGGGGCAGGGCCAACTCTGGAAACACCATATATTTT
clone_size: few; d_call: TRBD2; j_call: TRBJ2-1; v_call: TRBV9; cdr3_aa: CASSVRLAGVGTDNEQFF; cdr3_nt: TGTGCCAGCAGCGTGCGGCTAGCGGGAGTTGGGACGGACAATGAGCAGTTCTTC
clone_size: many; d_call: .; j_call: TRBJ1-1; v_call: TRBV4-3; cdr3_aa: CASSQEDQPQGPEAFF; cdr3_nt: TGCGCCAGCAGCCAAGAGGACCAGCCCCAGGGGCCTGAAGCTTTCTTT